The 8 T cell receptor beta chains below all came from one sample that was sequenced in a study of shared clonotypes between healthy human individuals. Only in-frame clones appear in the TCRdb table, and some are missing; sequencing was by immunoSEQ multiplex PCR. The sample lists under 1,100,000 clones, around 78% occurring once. Sequencing was carried out using memory CD4+ T cells from PBMCs. Sample subset: CD45RA-negative fraction. The source of these receptors is a man aged 18 to 35 in good health. Some clones in this sample may be carry-over from other donors' samples.

Concerning this clone itself: Other DNA sequences in the sample encode the same CDR3. V and J are TRBV28 and TRBJ1-2; TRBD1 might be the D (6 bases). Germline values: CDR1 MDHEN, CDR2 SYDVKM. This CDR3 contains 11 residues. V lost 4 bases and J lost 8, with 8 bases in between. CDR3 sequence reads: CASSSRGGYTF. The CDR3 coding sequence is TGTGCCAGCAGTTCCAGGGGAGGCTACACCTTC.

J is TRBJ2-7 and V is TRBV5-1; tentatively, D is TRBD2 (6 bases). Between the trimmed V and J ends, which lost 2 bases and 4 bases, there was a span of 16 bases. Germline CDR1 is SGHRS and CDR2 is YFSETQ. CDR3 length equals 15 residues. CDR3 bases: TGCGCCAGCAGCTTCCCCAGGCGGGGATTATACGAGCAGTACTTC. It yields the protein CASSFPRRGLYEQYF.

The rearrangement uses TRBV7-2 and TRBJ1-5; D not resolved. This CDR3 has 19 residues. V lost 1 base and J 4 bases, leaving 23 bases between the germline ends. From germline, CDR1 is SGHTA and CDR2 FQGNSA. The CDR3 is CASSLGWGHGAGRNQPQHF. As DNA, the CDR3 is TGTGCCAGCAGCTTAGGGTGGGGTCATGGCGCGGGGAGAAATCAGCCCCAGCATTTT.

This clone has only a few counts. The chain is built from TRBV29-1 and TRBJ1-2; 7 nucleotides line up with TRBD1. The trim removed 7 bases at V and 4 bases at J, leaving 6 bases unmatched. This CDR3 is 12 amino acids long. CDR1 SQVTM and CDR2 ANQGSEA come from the germline V gene. The CDR3 loop reads CSARGSRYGYTF. For the CDR3, the DNA is TGCAGCGCCAGGGGGTCTCGCTATGGCTACACCTTC.

A remark on this clone: A clone one base away is much larger, so this may be a read error. The CDR3 coding sequence is TGTGCCAGCAGTTGCTCGAGAGGGCAGGGGCAGCCCCAGCATTTT. This sequence encodes CASSCSRGQGQPQHF. The chain joins TRBV6-6 to TRBJ1-5; possible D gene TRBD1, 6 bases. V shed 4 bases and J shed 7 bases, with 17 bases lying between them. This CDR3 is built from 15 residues. Germline V gives CDR1 MNHNY, CDR2 SVGAGI (reference sequence).

This clone has just one count. The chain is built from TRBV5-4 and TRBJ2-7, with no clear D. CDR3 length: 14 amino acids. Germline values: CDR1 SGHNT, CDR2 YYREEE (reference sequence). V was shortened by 0 bases and J by 3 bases, with 10 bases between the two germline ends. Here the CDR3 reads CASSLGRPIYEQYF. In DNA form, the CDR3 reads TGTGCCAGCAGCTTGGGGCGACCTATCTACGAGCAGTACTTC.

The rearrangement uses TRBV7-9 and TRBJ2-7; no clear D. Trimming removed 5 bases at V and 3 bases at J, with 8 bases between. In germline, CDR1 is SEHNR, CDR2 FQNEAQ (reference sequence). The CDR3 runs to 12 residues. This CDR3 is CASSQIHYEQYF. The CDR3 coding sequence is TGTGCCAGCAGCCAAATCCACTACGAGCAGTACTTC.

This clone was observed once. The chain recombines TRBV7-8 with TRBJ1-2; no firm D call. Germline V gene data show CDR1 as SGHVS and CDR2 as FQNEAQ. The CDR3 contains 15 residues. The germline V and J ends were trimmed by 6 bases and 4 bases, with 18 bases remaining between them. CDR3 coding DNA: TGTGCCAGCAGGCTCGACGGGCCGGGAGGCTATGGCTACACCTTC. Translated, it gives CASRLDGPGGYGYTF. The full variable domain, rest sourced from reference TRBV7-8 and TRBJ1-2, is GAGVSQSPRYKVAKRGQDVALRCDPISGHVSLFWYQQALGQGPEFLTYFQNEAQLDKSGLPSDRFFAERPEGSVSTLKIQRTQQEDSAVYLCASRLDGPGGYGYTFGSGTRLTVV.